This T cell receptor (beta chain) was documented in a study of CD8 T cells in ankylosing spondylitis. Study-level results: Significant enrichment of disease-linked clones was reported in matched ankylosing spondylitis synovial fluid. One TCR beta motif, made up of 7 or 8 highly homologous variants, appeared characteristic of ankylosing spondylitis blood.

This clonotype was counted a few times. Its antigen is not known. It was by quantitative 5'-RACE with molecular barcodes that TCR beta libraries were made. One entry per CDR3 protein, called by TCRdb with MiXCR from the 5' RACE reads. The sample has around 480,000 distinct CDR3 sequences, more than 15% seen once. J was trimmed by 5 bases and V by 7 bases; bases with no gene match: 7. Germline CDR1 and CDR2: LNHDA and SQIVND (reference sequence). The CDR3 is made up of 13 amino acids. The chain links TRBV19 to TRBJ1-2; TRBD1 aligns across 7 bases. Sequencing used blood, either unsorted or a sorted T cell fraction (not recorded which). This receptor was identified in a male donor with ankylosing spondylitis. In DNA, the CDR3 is TGTGCCAGTACCCCTCCAGGGGGGTATGGCTACACCTTC. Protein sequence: CASTPPGGYGYTF.